A single sample gave rise to the 12 T cell receptor beta chains below, sequenced in a study of blood T cell repertoires in COVID-19. Only in-frame clones appear in the TCRdb table, and some are missing; sequencing was by immunoSEQ multiplex PCR. This table holds over 55,000 clones, about four fifths found once. The source material was peripheral blood. The receptors stem from a woman aged 80 or over with acute or convalescent COVID-19.

The chain carries TRBV7-6 and TRBJ2-5; 8 positions match TRBD2. The CDR3 contains 15 residues. CDR1 is SGHVS and CDR2 is FNYEAQ in the germline V gene. Germline trimming cut 4 bases from V and 4 bases from J; bases unmatched to any gene: 8. CDR3 sequence reads: CASSSPGLGVETQYF. The CDR3 DNA is TGTGCCAGCAGCTCACCGGGACTAGGGGTAGAGACCCAGTACTTC.

The V gene is TRBV5-6, the J gene TRBJ1-2, with D hard to call. This CDR3 is built from 16 residues. Trimming took off 1 base at V and 0 bases at J, with 13 bases between the two ends. The germline CDR1 and CDR2 sequences are SGHDT and YYEEEE. The CDR3 DNA reads TGTGCCAGCAGCTTGTCATTACAGTTAGCTAACTATGGCTACACCTTC. Protein: CASSLSLQLANYGYTF.

This clone was counted a single time. This chain links TRBV21-1 with TRBJ1-3; the D segment call TRBD1 is taken from the table without a DNA check. TRBV21-1 has pseudogene status. The CDR3 contains 21 residues. CDR3 DNA: TGTGCCAGCAGCAAAAGGGGTAATTTATGTAGAACAGGAACATCTGGAAACACCATATATTTT. Translation: CASSKRGNLCRTGTSGNTIYF.

This sequence joins TRBV4-1 and TRBJ2-7, with a possible D match to TRBD2 (5 bases). Trimming removed 2 bases at V and 4 bases at J, with 15 bases between. CDR1 and CDR2 (germline): MGHRA, YSYEKL. The CDR3 has 15 amino acids. Written as DNA, the CDR3 is TGCGCCAGCAGCCAAACAGTTACCGGACTTTACGAGCAGTACTTC. The encoded protein is CASSQTVTGLYEQYF.

The CDR3 DNA sequence: TGTGCCAGCAGACCCGACAGGGGGAAGAACACTGAAGCTTTCTTT. This gives the protein CASRPDRGKNTEAFF. The chain recombines TRBV6-5 with TRBJ1-1, with 9 bases matching TRBD1. The CDR3 extends over 15 amino acids. CDR1 is MNHEY and CDR2 is SVGAGI in the germline V gene. The J segment lost 1 base and the V segment lost 6 bases, leaving 6 bases of the junction unmatched.

This rearrangement joins TRBV14 to TRBJ2-7; D ambiguous. This CDR3 has 13 residues. The germline V gene has CDR1 SGHDN and CDR2 FVKESK. Trimming left V 1 base short and J 4 bases short, with 8 bases between. CDR3 region: CASSQVQVYEQYF. In DNA form, the CDR3 reads TGTGCCAGCAGCCAAGTACAAGTTTACGAGCAGTACTTC.

This chain uses TRBV7-2 with TRBJ1-1; 9 positions agree with TRBD1. Germline V gives CDR1 SGHTA, CDR2 FQGNSA. The V and J ends lost 5 bases and 5 bases, in that order; junction bases with no gene match: 9. CDR3 length: 15 amino acids. CDR3 loop: CASSPGTGLRTEAFF. CDR3 nucleotides: TGTGCCAGCAGCCCGGGGACAGGGCTCCGTACTGAAGCTTTCTTT.

The chain is built from TRBV7-8 and TRBJ2-3; maybe TRBD2 (6 bases). Per germline, CDR1 SGHVS and CDR2 FQNEAQ. This CDR3 is built from 15 residues. The V and J ends lost 5 bases and 1 base respectively, with 13 bases between them. In nucleotides, the CDR3 is TGTGCCAGCAGCGTAAGACTAGGTGGCACAGATACGCAGTATTTT. It specifies CASSVRLGGTDTQYF.

The V gene is TRBV24-1, the J gene TRBJ1-1; D gene ambiguous. The CDR3 spans 13 residues. The germline V gene encodes CDR1 KGHDR and CDR2 SFDVKD. Trimming removed 6 bases at V and 1 base at J, with 8 bases between. The CDR3 nucleotides read TGTGCCACCAGTAGCGGAGGGAACACTGAAGCTTTCTTT. The encoded protein is CATSSGGNTEAFF.

The chain is built from TRBV18 and TRBJ2-7; TRBD2 matches 14 bases. V shed 3 bases and J 5 bases; nucleotides not matched to a gene: 0. The CDR3 spans 14 residues. The germline V gene has CDR1 KGHSH and CDR2 LQKENI. CDR3 sequence reads: CASSPGLAGDEQYF. DNA for the CDR3: TGTGCCAGCTCACCGGGACTAGCGGGAGACGAGCAGTACTTC.

The sample holds a few counts of this clone. The chain couples TRBV11-2 to TRBJ1-5; possibly TRBD1 for D (6 bases). V dropped 5 bases and J dropped 7 bases, with 21 bases sitting between them. Germline loops: CDR1 SGHAT, CDR2 FQNNGV. This CDR3 region has 16 residues. The CDR3 spells CASSKFVVGAGQPQHF. For the CDR3, the DNA is TGTGCCAGCAGCAAGTTTGTCGTGGGGGCAGGGCAGCCCCAGCATTTT.

This clone is labeled medium-sized. Other DNA sequences of this sample code for an identical CDR3. The J gene is TRBJ2-1, the V gene TRBV29-1; TRBD2 matches at 10 bases. Germline CDR1 is SQVTM and CDR2 is ANQGSEA. The CDR3 is 14 amino acids. V lost 6 bases and J lost 3; bases outside the gene matches: 5. CDR3 residues: CSVSGTSVYNEQFF. CDR3 sequence (DNA): TGCAGCGTCTCCGGGACTAGCGTCTACAATGAGCAGTTCTTC.